Following are 18 T cell receptor beta chains from one sample sequenced in a study of T cells in Graves' hyperthyroidism and ophthalmopathy. What was amplified from RNA transcripts were TCR beta CDR3 regions. First-round RT-PCR of the TCR CDR3 relied on the HTBI primer set. TCRdb independently ran MiXCR on the multiplex PCR reads; one entry per CDR3 protein. The sample carries around 620,000 distinct CDR3 sequences, 13% to 15% recorded once. Input material: blood. Source of these receptors: a woman in her late teens or twenties with Graves' ophthalmopathy.

This clonotype was observed a handful of times. The V gene is TRBV20-1, the J gene TRBJ2-7; TRBD2 might be the D (6 bases). V was shortened by 6 bases and J by 0 bases, with 15 bases between the two germline ends. Germline lookup yields CDR1 DFQATT and CDR2 SNEGSKA (reference sequence). The CDR3 extends over 14 amino acids. The CDR3 DNA reads TGCAGTGCACCCCTCGGGAGCATCTCCTACGAGCAGTACTTC. Translation: CSAPLGSISYEQYF.

This clonotype was counted ten times or more. The chain is built from TRBV6-2 or TRBV6-3 and TRBJ2-3; TRBD1 aligns across 7 bases. V shed 2 bases and J 5 bases; nucleotides not matched to a gene: 4. Looked up from germline, CDR1 is MNHEY and CDR2 is SVGEGT. The CDR3 has 14 residues. The CDR3 DNA sequence: TGTGCCAGCAGTTACCCCCGGACAGGAGATACGCAGTATTTT. Encoded protein: CASSYPRTGDTQYF.

This clonotype was seen ten or more times. The gene calls are TRBV28 and TRBJ2-6; maybe TRBD1 (7 bases). This CDR3 has 22 residues. Germline values: CDR1 MDHEN, CDR2 SYDVKM. V was shortened by 3 bases and J by 1 base, with 28 bases between the two germline ends. CDR3 coding DNA: TGTGCCAGCAGTTTTTGGGCCCTAATAATGGCAGGGGGAGGATCTGGGGCCAACGTCCTGACTTTC. Encoded protein: CASSFWALIMAGGGSGANVLTF. The variable domain in full, with the rest retrieved from reference TRBV28 and TRBJ2-6, is DVKVTQSSRYLVKRTGEKVFLECVQDMDHENMFWYRQDPGLGLRLIYFSYDVKMKEKGDIPEGYSVSREKKERFSLILESASTNQTSMYLCASSFWALIMAGGGSGANVLTFGAGSRLTVL.

This CDR3 reads CASSSRQGGTSGRATDTQYF. The CDR3 nucleotides are TGTGCCAGCAGTAGCCGACAGGGGGGGACTAGCGGGAGGGCCACAGATACGCAGTATTTT. V is TRBV28 and J is TRBJ2-3; 16 bases are a match to TRBD2. With 5 bases clipped from V and 2 bases from J, the junction kept 13 bases outside the gene matches. The CDR3 covers 20 residues. Germline V gene lookup returns CDR1 MDHEN and CDR2 SYDVKM.

Ten or more counts support this clonotype. The gene calls are TRBV28 and TRBJ2-4, with D unresolved. CDR1 is MDHEN and CDR2 is SYDVKM in the germline V gene. The germline V and J ends were trimmed by 3 bases and 0 bases, with 6 bases remaining between them. CDR3 length: 14 amino acids. CDR3 sequence (DNA): TGTGCCAGCAGTTTTTCCGTAGCCAAAAACATTCAGTACTTC. It codes for CASSFSVAKNIQYF.

This clonotype was detected a few times. For the CDR3, the DNA is TGTGCCAGCAGTGAGACAAATAACTATGGCTACACCTTC. It is translated as CASSETNNYGYTF. The chain employs TRBV6-1 and TRBJ1-2, with D unclear. Trimming pared 3 bases from V and 1 base from J, leaving 6 bases between. CDR1 and CDR2 from the germline V gene are MNHNS and SASEGT. The CDR3 length is 13 residues.

This clonotype occurred many times. The chain has TRBV20-1 and TRBJ2-1, with 7 bases that match TRBD2. Germline values: CDR1 DFQATT, CDR2 SNEGSKA (reference sequence). J was trimmed by 9 bases and V by 5 bases; bases with no gene match: 16. The CDR3 has 15 amino acids. The CDR3 DNA follows: TGCAGTGCTGGGGGTGTGGGGGGAGGGCAAAGTGAGCAGTTCTTC. Translating it yields CSAGGVGGGQSEQFF.

This clonotype was counted ten times or more. The chain has TRBV7-8 and TRBJ2-5; 11 bases line up with TRBD2. The V and J ends lost 5 bases and 7 bases, in that order; junction bases with no gene match: 15. CDR3 length: 17 amino acids. CDR1 is SGHVS, CDR2 FQNEAQ, per germline. The CDR3 protein is CASSAYLPTSGIGTQYF. The DNA for the CDR3 is TGTGCCAGCAGCGCCTACCTCCCGACTAGCGGGATAGGGACCCAGTACTTC.

In its sample, this clonotype was seen many times. This sequence joins TRBV20-1 and TRBJ2-3; tentative D call: TRBD2 (5 bases). The CDR3 is 15 amino acids. Germline V CDR1 and CDR2: DFQATT, SNEGSKA (reference sequence). Trimming left V 6 bases short and J 0 bases short, with 16 bases between. The CDR3 sequence: CSAVGSSLSTDTQYF. The CDR3, as DNA: TGCAGTGCCGTGGGGAGTTCCCTTAGCACAGATACGCAGTATTTT.

This clonotype has only a few counts. As DNA, the CDR3 is TGTGCCTGGAAACCGCGGGGTCGTGGATACGAGCAGTACTTC. This sequence encodes CAWKPRGRGYEQYF. The chain couples TRBV30 to TRBJ2-7; the D gene is possibly TRBD2 (6 bases). V dropped 4 bases and J dropped 4 bases, with 17 bases sitting between them. The CDR3 loop spans 14 amino acids. From germline, CDR1 is GTSNPN and CDR2 SVGIG (reference sequence). Combining the CDR3 with reference TRBV30 and TRBJ2-7 gives the whole variable domain SQTIHQWPATLVQPVGSPLSLECTVEGTSNPNLYWYRQAAGRGLQLLFYSVGIGQISSEVPQNLSASRPQDRQFILSSKKLLLSDSGFYLCAWKPRGRGYEQYFGPGTRLTVT.

At least ten counts were recorded for this clonotype. J is TRBJ2-7 and V is TRBV12-3 or TRBV12-4; the D gene could be TRBD1 or TRBD2 (5 bases each). The CDR3 covers 15 residues. V gave up 5 bases and J gave up 0 bases, with 14 bases separating them. CDR3 protein: CASSEGPGNSYEQYF. DNA of the CDR3: TGTGCCAGCAGTGAGGGACCAGGTAACTCCTACGAGCAGTACTTC.

V is TRBV9 and J is TRBJ2-1, with 8 nucleotides matching TRBD2. CDR3 length: 15 residues. Germline V lookup: CDR1 SGDLS, CDR2 YYNGEE. V lost 3 bases to trimming and J lost 4 bases; unmatched junction nucleotides: 6. The CDR3, as DNA: TGTGCCAGCAGCGAGGGGACTAGACGGTACAATGAGCAGTTCTTC. It is translated as CASSEGTRRYNEQFF. The full variable domain, completed using reference TRBV9 and TRBJ2-1, is DSGVTQTPKHLITATGQRVTLRCSPRSGDLSVYWYQQSLDQGLQFLIQYYNGEERAKGNILERFSAQQFPDLHSELNLSSLELGDSALYFCASSEGTRRYNEQFFGPGTRLTVL.

This clonotype was counted a few times. Compared with germline, one end of the junction differs, possibly owing to a read error. The chain combines TRBV13 with TRBJ2-1; 8 bases map to TRBD2. Germline loops: CDR1 PRHDT, CDR2 FYEKMQ (reference sequence). The CDR3 consists of 15 residues. CDR3 DNA: TGTGCCAGCAGCGTAGGGACTAGTGTCTACAATGAGCAGTTCTTC. Translated: CASSVGTSVYNEQFF.

This clonotype came up many times. This chain uses TRBV24-1 with TRBJ2-1; the match to TRBD2 covers 11 bases. V gave up 0 bases and J gave up 9 bases; unmatched junction bases: 6. Germline V gene sequence: CDR1 KGHDR, CDR2 SFDVKD. The CDR3 totals 16 residues. In DNA form, the CDR3 reads TGTGCCACCAGTGATTTGGATAGCGGGAGGGCTACTGAGCAGTTCTTC. It is translated as CATSDLDSGRATEQFF.

The CDR3 reads CSAHLGGGQGADEQFF. CDR3 bases: TGCAGCGCCCACTTGGGGGGGGGACAGGGGGCTGATGAGCAGTTCTTC. The chain has TRBV29-1 and TRBJ2-1, with 12 bases that match TRBD1. Germline V gives CDR1 SQVTM, CDR2 ANQGSEA. The CDR3 consists of 16 residues. V lost 7 bases, J lost 8 bases, and 15 bases stayed unmatched.

This rearrangement joins TRBV7-3 to TRBJ2-7, with D possibly being TRBD2 (7 bases). Germline CDR1 reads SGHTA; CDR2 reads FQGTGA. This CDR3 has 15 residues. Trimming removed 5 bases at V and 3 bases at J, with 17 bases between. The CDR3 reads CASSPQAGAFYEQYF. The DNA for the CDR3 is TGTGCCAGCAGCCCACAGGCGGGGGCCTTCTACGAGCAGTACTTC.

This clonotype was detected many times. This chain joins TRBV7-8 and TRBJ2-5, with TRBD2 matching over 8 bases. Germline trimming cut 2 bases from V and 4 bases from J; bases unmatched to any gene: 9. Germline values: CDR1 SGHVS, CDR2 FQNEAQ. This CDR3 spans 16 amino acids. This CDR3 is CASSLNLAGRGETQYF. The CDR3 DNA sequence: TGTGCCAGCAGCTTAAACTTAGCGGGACGCGGAGAGACCCAGTACTTC.

Many counts were recorded for this clonotype. The chain is built from TRBV11-3 and TRBJ2-7, with D perhaps matching TRBD1 (6 bases). Germline CDR1 SGHNT, CDR2 YENEEA. The CDR3 consists of 15 residues. Trimming took off 5 bases at V and 1 base at J, with 15 bases between the two ends. As DNA, the CDR3 is TGTGCCAGCAGCGGTGGGGGCCTGCAATCCTACGAGCAGTACTTC. This gives the protein CASSGGGLQSYEQYF.